The clone carrying this T cell receptor beta chain was found a few times. The data originate from a study of preoperative IRX-2 immunotherapy in early breast cancer. CDR3 size: 13 residues. Germline V gene data show CDR1 as SGHAT and CDR2 as FQNNGV. V gave up 8 bases and J gave up 10 bases, with 15 bases separating them. Produced via immunoSEQ multiplex PCR; TCRdb's table is partial and in-frame only. The sample shows roughly 25,000 clones, about 95% of them seen only once. Treatment of the sample: preoperative locoregional IRX-2 cytokine immunotherapy. Sequenced here: tumor tissue, sampled after IRX-2 immunotherapy. The receptor's source is a human donor with breast cancer. J is TRBJ1-6 and V is TRBV11-2; D call uncertain. CDR3 DNA sequence: TGTGCCAGCCGTCTGGGAAGGAGGTCACCCCTCCACTTT. As protein: CASRLGRRSPLHF.